This T cell receptor (beta chain) originates from a study of cytomegalovirus exposure and HLA in healthy donors. Study observations and caveats: Reported performance of the classifier showed diagnosis of cytomegalovirus status with high specificity and sensitivity. V- and J-gene trimming of TCR beta was linked (in a later analysis) to a missense DCLRE1C variant. The study listed 164 cytomegalovirus-associated TCR beta chains.

It was healthy bone marrow donors who served as donors. Concerning this clone: What it binds is unknown.

Germline V gives CDR1 LGHNA, CDR2 YNFKEQ. The CDR3 is 16 residues long. V was pared by 1 base and J by 0 bases, with 10 bases between. With 60 Vbeta and 13 Jbeta primers, the PCR was carried out. The method was immunoSEQ multiplex PCR; TCRdb's version includes in-frame clones alone and lacks a portion of them. The sample holds approximately 120,000 clones, approximately 75% seen once. The chain carries TRBV4-2 and TRBJ1-3, with a tentative D call TRBD1 (6 bases). This TCR came from a man between 25 and 39 years old in good health and CMV-seronegative. Sequenced sample: PBMCs. CDR3 sequence: CASSQVTGTSGNTIYF. The CDR3, as DNA: TGTGCCAGCAGCCAAGTTACAGGGACCTCTGGAAACACCATATATTTT.